The sequence of this T cell receptor beta chain was determined in a study of blood T cells in healthy people across ages. The V and J ends lost 5 bases and 4 bases, in that order; junction bases with no gene match: 8. CDR3 length: 14 amino acids. Germline CDR1 SQVTM, CDR2 ANQGSEA. Donors gave approximately 9.9 milliliters of peripheral blood apiece. Through a sample-barcoded 5' primer and a J-beta primer mix, a second PCR was run for about 6 to 11 cycles. Each cDNA molecule, via a template-switch adaptor with 12 random nucleotides, was tagged. TCRdb independently ran MiXCR on the 5' RACE reads; one entry per CDR3 protein. The data show about 1,500,000 distinct CDR3 sequences, approximately 30% seen once. Broader study findings: While age rose, TCR beta diversity per million T cells dropped in a roughly linear way. Compared with aged donors, long-lived donors showed fewer expanded clones, suggesting selection.

For this clonotype: Its antigen is currently unknown.

The V and J genes are TRBV29-1 and TRBJ1-2, with TRBD1 matching over 9 bases. Sequencing was carried out using blood. This receptor was taken from a young woman in good health. CDR3 amino acids: CSVILGTGPYGYTF. The CDR3 DNA follows: TGCAGCGTTATACTCGGGACAGGGCCCTATGGCTACACCTTC.